This TCR beta chain was identified during a study of blood T cell repertoires in COVID-19. Data came from immunoSEQ multiplex PCR; TCRdb stores just in-frame clones and leaves some out. The sample yields roughly 250,000 clones, around 88% seen once. Germline V CDR1 and CDR2: LGHNA, YNFKEQ. The CDR3 contains 14 residues. Trimming removed 1 base at V and 7 bases at J, with 11 bases between. This receptor was identified in a man aged 30 to 45 with acute or convalescent COVID-19. The rearrangement links TRBV4-2 to TRBJ2-1; D remains ambiguous. Sequenced: peripheral blood. The CDR3 coding sequence is TGTGCCAGCAGCCAAGGCTACGCGGCGAATGAGCAGTTCTTC. This sequence encodes CASSQGYAANEQFF.